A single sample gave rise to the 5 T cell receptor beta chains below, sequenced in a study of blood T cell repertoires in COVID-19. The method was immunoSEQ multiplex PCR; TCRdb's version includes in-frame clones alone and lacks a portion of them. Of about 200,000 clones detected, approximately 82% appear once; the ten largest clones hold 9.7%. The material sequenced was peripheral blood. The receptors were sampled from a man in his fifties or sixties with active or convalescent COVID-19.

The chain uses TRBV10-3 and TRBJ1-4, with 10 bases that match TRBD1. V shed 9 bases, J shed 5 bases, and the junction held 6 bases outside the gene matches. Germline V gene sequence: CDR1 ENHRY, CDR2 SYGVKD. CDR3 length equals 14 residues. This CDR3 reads CAISPGQGNEKLFF. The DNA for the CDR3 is TGTGCCATTTCCCCGGGACAGGGGAATGAAAAACTGTTTTTT.

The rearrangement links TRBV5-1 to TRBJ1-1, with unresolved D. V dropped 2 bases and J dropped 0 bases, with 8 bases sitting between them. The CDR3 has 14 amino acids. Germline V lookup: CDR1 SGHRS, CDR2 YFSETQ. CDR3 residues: CASSFVHMNTEAFF. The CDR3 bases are TGCGCCAGCAGCTTTGTACATATGAACACTGAAGCTTTCTTT.

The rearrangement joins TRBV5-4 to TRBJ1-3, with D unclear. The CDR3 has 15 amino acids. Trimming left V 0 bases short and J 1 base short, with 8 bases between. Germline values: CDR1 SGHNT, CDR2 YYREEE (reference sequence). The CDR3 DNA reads TGTGCCAGCAGCTTGGACTGGGCTTCTGGAAACACCATATATTTT. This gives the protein CASSLDWASGNTIYF.

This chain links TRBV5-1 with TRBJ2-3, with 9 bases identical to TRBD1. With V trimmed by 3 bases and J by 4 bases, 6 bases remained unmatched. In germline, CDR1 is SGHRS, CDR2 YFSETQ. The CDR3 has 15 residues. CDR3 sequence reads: CASSWTGDGADTQYF. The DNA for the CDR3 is TGCGCCAGCAGCTGGACAGGGGACGGGGCAGATACGCAGTATTTT.

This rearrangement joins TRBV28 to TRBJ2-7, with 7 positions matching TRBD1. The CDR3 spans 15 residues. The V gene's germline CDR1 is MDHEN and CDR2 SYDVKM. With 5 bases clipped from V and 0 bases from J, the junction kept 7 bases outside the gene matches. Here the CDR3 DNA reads TGTGCCAGCAGTCCCCGGACAGGAAACTCCTACGAGCAGTACGTC. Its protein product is CASSPRTGNSYEQYV.